The entry that follows covers one TCR beta chain sequence. Its antigen is currently unknown. Repertoires were generated with immunoSEQ multiplex PCR, while TCRdb's copy carries only in-frame clones and drops some. Of 40,000 or so clones listed, roughly 93% are singletons. The CDR3 has 16 residues. Germline V gene lookup returns CDR1 MNHEY and CDR2 SMNVEV (reference sequence). The sample comes from a study of graft-versus-host responses after intestinal transplantation. For the study at large: Among the recipients, all got anti-thymocyte globulin induction and then tacrolimus and steroids for approximately 3 years.

General study results and limits: Early after transplant, HvG clones declined as circulating GvH clones peaked.

Here the sequenced sample was PBMCs, taken 734 days after intestinal transplantation. The chain recombines TRBV27 with TRBJ2-5; tentative D call: TRBD2 (5 bases). The DNA end lines up better with TRBJ2-7; the J call may be wrong. This clonotype was sampled from a human patient who received an intestinal transplant, so some T cells may come from the graft donor. In DNA form, the CDR3 reads TGTGCCAGCAGTTTTCTCCCGGGTCCAGAGGGCCACGAGCAGTACTTC. The encoded protein is CASSFLPGPEGHEQYF.